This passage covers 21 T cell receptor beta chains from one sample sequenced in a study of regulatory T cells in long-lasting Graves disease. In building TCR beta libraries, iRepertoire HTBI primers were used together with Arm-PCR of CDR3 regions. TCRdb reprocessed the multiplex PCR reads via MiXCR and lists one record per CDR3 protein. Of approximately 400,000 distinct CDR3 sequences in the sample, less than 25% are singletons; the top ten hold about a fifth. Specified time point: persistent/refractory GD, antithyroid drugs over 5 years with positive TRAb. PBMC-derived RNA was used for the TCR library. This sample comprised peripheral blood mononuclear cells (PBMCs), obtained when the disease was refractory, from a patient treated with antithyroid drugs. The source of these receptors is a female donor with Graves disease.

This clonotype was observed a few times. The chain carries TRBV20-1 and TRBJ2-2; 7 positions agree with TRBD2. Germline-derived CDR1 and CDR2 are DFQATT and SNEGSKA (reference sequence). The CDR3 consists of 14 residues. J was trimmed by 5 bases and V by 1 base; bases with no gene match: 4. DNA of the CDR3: TGCAGTGCTAGAGCGGGAGCGGGGACCGGGGAGCTGTTTTTT. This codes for CSARAGAGTGELFF.

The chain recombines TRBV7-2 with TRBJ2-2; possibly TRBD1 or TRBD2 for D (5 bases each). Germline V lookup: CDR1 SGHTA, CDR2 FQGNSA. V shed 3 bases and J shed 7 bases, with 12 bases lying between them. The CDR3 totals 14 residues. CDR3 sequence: CASSLGRLNGELFF. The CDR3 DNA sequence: TGTGCCAGCAGCTTGGGACGGCTTAACGGGGAGCTGTTTTTT.

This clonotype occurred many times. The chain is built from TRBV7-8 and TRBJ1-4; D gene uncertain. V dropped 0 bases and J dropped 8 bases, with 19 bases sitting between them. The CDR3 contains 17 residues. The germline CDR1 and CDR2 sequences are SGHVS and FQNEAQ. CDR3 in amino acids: CASSLAEGGLGREKLFF. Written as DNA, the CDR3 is TGTGCCAGCAGCTTAGCGGAAGGAGGGTTAGGGAGGGAAAAACTGTTTTTT.

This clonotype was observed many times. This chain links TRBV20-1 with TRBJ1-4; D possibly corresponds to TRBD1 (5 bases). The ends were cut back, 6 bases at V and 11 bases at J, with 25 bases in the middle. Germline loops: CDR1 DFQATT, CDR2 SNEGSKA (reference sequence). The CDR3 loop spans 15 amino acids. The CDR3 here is CSARLPGSPLGKLFF. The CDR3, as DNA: TGCAGTGCCCGGCTGCCAGGGAGCCCTCTCGGGAAACTGTTTTTT.

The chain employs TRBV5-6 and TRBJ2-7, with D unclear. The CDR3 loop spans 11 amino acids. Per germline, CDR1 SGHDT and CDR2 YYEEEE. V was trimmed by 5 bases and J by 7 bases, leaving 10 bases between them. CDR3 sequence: CASSLALEQYF. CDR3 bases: TGTGCCAGCAGTCTCGCGCTTGAGCAGTACTTC.

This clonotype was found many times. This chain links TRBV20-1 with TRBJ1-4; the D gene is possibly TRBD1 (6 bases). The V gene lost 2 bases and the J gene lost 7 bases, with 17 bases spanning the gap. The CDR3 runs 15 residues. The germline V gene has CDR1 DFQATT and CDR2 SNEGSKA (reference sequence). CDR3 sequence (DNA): TGCAGTGCTAGACCTAGACAGGTCGGGGGTGAAAAACTGTTTTTT. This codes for CSARPRQVGGEKLFF.

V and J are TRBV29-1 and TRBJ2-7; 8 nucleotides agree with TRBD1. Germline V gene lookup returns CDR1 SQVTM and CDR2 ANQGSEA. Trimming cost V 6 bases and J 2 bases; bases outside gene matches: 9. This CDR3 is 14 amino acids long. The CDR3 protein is CSVQVGTGPYEQYF. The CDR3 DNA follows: TGCAGCGTCCAAGTCGGGACAGGCCCCTACGAGCAGTACTTC.

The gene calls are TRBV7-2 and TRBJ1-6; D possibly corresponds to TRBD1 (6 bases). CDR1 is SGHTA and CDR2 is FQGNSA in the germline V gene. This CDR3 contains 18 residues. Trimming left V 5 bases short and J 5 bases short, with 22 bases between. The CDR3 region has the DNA TGTGCCAGCAGCACTAGCAAGAATATGGACAGAAATAATTCACCCCTCCACTTT. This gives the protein CASSTSKNMDRNNSPLHF.

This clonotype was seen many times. For the CDR3, the DNA is TGTGCCAGCAGCTTTGGGACAGGGAATCTCAATCAGCCCCAGCATTTT. Encoded protein: CASSFGTGNLNQPQHF. J is TRBJ1-5 and V is TRBV7-9; 9 bases are a match to TRBD1. Per germline, CDR1 SEHNR and CDR2 FQNEAQ (reference sequence). The V segment lost 3 bases and the J segment 3 bases; nucleotides outside the gene matches: 6. The CDR3 length is 16 residues.

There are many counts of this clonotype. The CDR3 loop is CASRYAGRSNTEAFF. The CDR3 nucleotides are TGTGCCAGCCGGTACGCGGGCAGGAGTAACACTGAAGCTTTCTTT. This chain joins TRBV27 and TRBJ1-1; D uncertain. CDR3 length: 15 amino acids. Germline CDR1 MNHEY, CDR2 SMNVEV (reference sequence). Trimming shortened V by 8 bases and J by 2 bases, and 18 bases separated the two germline ends.

CDR3 loop: CASSLTSGSSSDTQYF. The CDR3 DNA follows: TGCGCCAGCAGCCTGACTAGCGGGAGCTCTTCCGATACGCAGTATTTT. V gene TRBV5-1 combines with J gene TRBJ2-3, with 12 nucleotides matching TRBD2. The V gene end was trimmed by 4 bases and the J gene end by 6 bases; junction bases not matched to a gene: 9. Germline V gives CDR1 SGHRS, CDR2 YFSETQ. This CDR3 region has 16 residues.

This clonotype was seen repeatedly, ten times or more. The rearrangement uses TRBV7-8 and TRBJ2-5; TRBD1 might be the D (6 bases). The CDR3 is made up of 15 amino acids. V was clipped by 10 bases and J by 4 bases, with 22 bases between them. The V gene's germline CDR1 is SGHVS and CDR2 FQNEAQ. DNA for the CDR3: TGTGCCACGGAGCTGGTAGGGGGAGTCGCAGAGACCCAGTACTTC. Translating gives CATELVGGVAETQYF.

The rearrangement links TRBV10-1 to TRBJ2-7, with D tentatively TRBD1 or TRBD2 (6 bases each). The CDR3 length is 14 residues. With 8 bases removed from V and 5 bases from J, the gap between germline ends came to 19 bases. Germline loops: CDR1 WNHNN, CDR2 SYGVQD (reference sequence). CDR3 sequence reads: CASCGPKGGDEQYF. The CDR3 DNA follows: TGCGCCAGCTGCGGACCTAAGGGGGGAGACGAGCAGTACTTC.

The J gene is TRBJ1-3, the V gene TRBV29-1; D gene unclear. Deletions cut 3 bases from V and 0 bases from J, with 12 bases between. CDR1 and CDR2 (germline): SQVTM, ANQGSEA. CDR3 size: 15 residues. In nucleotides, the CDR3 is TGCAGCGTTGATGACGGATTACTCTCTGGAAACACCATATATTTT. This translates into CSVDDGLLSGNTIYF. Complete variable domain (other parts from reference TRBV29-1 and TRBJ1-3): SAVISQKPSRDICQRGTSLTIQCQVDSQVTMMFWYRQQPGQSLTLIATANQGSEATYESGFVIDKFPISRPNLTFSTLTVSNMSPEDSSIYLCSVDDGLLSGNTIYFGEGSWLTVV.

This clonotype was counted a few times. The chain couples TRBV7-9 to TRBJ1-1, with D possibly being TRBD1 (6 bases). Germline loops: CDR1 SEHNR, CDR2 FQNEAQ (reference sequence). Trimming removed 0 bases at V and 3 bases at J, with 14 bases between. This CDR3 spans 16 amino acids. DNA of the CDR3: TGTGCCAGCAGCTTAGCCGGGGGGCCGTGGGACACTGAAGCTTTCTTT. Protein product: CASSLAGGPWDTEAFF.

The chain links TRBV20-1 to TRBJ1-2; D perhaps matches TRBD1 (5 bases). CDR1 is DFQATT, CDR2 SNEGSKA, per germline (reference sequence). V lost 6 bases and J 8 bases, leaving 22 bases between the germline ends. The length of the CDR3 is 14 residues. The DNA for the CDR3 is TGCAGTGCCCTACAGGAGGTGGGGGGGTACGGCTACACCTTC. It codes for CSALQEVGGYGYTF.

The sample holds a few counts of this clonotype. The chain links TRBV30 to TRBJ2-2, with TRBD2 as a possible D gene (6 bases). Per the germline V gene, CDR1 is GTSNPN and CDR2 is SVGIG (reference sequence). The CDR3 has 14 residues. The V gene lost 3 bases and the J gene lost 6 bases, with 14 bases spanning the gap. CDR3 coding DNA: TGTGCCTGGAGGCACGGGACTGGGGCCGGGGAGCTGTTTTTT. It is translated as CAWRHGTGAGELFF.

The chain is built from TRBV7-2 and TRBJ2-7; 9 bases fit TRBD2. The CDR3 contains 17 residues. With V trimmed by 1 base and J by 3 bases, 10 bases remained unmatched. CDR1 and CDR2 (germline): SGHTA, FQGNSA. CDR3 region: CASSLVGTSSNHYEQYF. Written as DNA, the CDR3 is TGTGCCAGCAGCTTAGTCGGGACTAGCTCAAATCACTACGAGCAGTACTTC.

CDR3 nucleotide sequence: TGTGCCAGCAGCCACCTAGCGGGAGCCACAGATACGCAGTATTTT. It yields the protein CASSHLAGATDTQYF. This chain connects TRBV28 to TRBJ2-3; 10 positions match TRBD2. This CDR3 is 15 amino acids long. Losses at the gene ends were 6 bases for V and 2 bases for J; bases not matched to a gene: 5. CDR1 is MDHEN and CDR2 is SYDVKM in the germline V gene.

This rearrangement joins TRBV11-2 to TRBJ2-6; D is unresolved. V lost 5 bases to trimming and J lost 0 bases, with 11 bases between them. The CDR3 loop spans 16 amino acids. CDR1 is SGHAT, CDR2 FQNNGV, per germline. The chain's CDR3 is CASSTIQNSGANVLTF. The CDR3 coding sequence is TGTGCCAGCAGCACCATACAAAACTCTGGGGCCAACGTCCTGACTTTC. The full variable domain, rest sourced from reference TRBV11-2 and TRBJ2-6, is EAGVAQSPRYKIIEKRQSVAFWCNPISGHATLYWYQQILGQGPKLLIQFQNNGVVDDSQLPKDRFSAERLKGVDSTLKIQPAKLEDSAVYLCASSTIQNSGANVLTFGAGSRLTVL.

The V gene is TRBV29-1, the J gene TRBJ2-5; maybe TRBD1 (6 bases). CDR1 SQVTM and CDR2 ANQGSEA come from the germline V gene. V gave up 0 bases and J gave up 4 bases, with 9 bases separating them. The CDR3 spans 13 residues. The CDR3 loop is CSVEEQGRETQYF. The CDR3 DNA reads TGCAGCGTTGAAGAACAGGGCAGAGAGACCCAGTACTTC. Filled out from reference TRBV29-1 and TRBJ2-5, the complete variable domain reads SAVISQKPSRDICQRGTSLTIQCQVDSQVTMMFWYRQQPGQSLTLIATANQGSEATYESGFVIDKFPISRPNLTFSTLTVSNMSPEDSSIYLCSVEEQGRETQYFGPGTRLLVL.